The T cell receptor (beta chain) described here comes from a study of Graves' ophthalmopathy and Graves' hyperthyroidism. Points from the study as a whole: A 13-signature model separated ophthalmopathy from stable hyperthyroidism, reaching about 88% sensitivity and less than 82% specificity cross-validated.

The TCR beta CDR3 regions underwent amplification from RNA transcripts. HTBI primers primed a first-round RT-PCR, and a second-round multiplex PCR followed. TCRdb redid the calling of the multiplex PCR reads with MiXCR, one entry per CDR3 protein. This sample has more than 45,000 distinct CDR3 sequences; over 40% occur once, and the top ten carry 23%. Including both end residues, the CDR3 is 23 amino acids long. Germline V gives CDR1 SGDLS, CDR2 YYNGEE. Those donors who had ophthalmopathy presented with moderate-to-severe activity, a CAS of ≥3, a NOSPECS of ≥4 and a duration under 3 months. The evidence that diagnosis relied on was clinical symptoms, serum thyroxine, TRAb, thyroid ultrasound and orbital computed tomography. With regard to this clonotype: Its antigen is not known. The DNA is omitted, as the CDR3 cannot be located on it reliably, and the CDR3 follows TCRdb's listing.

V usage is TRBV9 and J usage is TRBJ1-5. The clonotype originates from an adult man with Graves' ophthalmopathy. Sequenced sample: peripheral blood. CDR3 protein: CASSVGGAGFYGYTFGLISPQHF.